These T cell receptor beta chains were read from a single sample in a study of blood T cell repertoires in COVID-19. Repertoires were generated with immunoSEQ multiplex PCR, while TCRdb's copy carries only in-frame clones and drops some. The data contain fewer than 650,000 clones, about 88% of them singletons. Material for sequencing was peripheral blood. The receptor source for this set is a woman aged 45-65 years with COVID-19, enrolled during active disease. Each CDR3 is given without its conserved first and last residue.

TRBJ1-1,TRBV10-1,ASIYFRVEAF
TRBJ1-1,TRBV11-2,ASSPWTMNTEAF
TRBJ1-4,TRBV6-5,ASSQDSFNEKLF
TRBJ2-2,TRBV25-1,ASSVGGANTGELF
TRBJ2-2,TRBV15,ATSIGPGELF
TRBJ2-3,TRBV2,ASSRDSAGDTQY
TRBJ1-1,TRBV2,ASSVGVLNTEAF
TRBJ2-5,TRBV5-6,ASSSQGGGETQY
TRBJ1-5,TRBV19,ASSILEDQPQH
TRBJ1-2,TRBV28,ASYSRQGDYGYT
TRBJ2-7,TRBV11-2,ASSSMESLQEQY
TRBJ2-1,TRBV11-2,ASSLGNRNEQF
TRBJ2-7,TRBV7-9,ASSLPGTGASYEQY
TRBJ2-2,TRBV18,ASSRRDRAVKESTGELF
TRBJ2-3,TRBV7-9,ASSLTETDTQY
TRBJ1-2,TRBV7-9,ASSPAGLNSYGYT
TRBJ2-7,TRBV3-1/TRBV3-2,ASSQDPGRIYEQY
TRBJ1-6,TRBV6-5,AIPFTVFNSPLH
TRBJ1-2,TRBV27,ASSPTGVLPNYGYT
TRBJ1-1,TRBV18,ASSLEMNTEAF
TRBJ2-1,TRBV3-1/TRBV3-2,ASSRSSVESNEQF
TRBJ2-3,TRBV24-1,ATSDYREGTDTQY
TRBJ1-4,TRBV5-1,ASSLGARGPKANEKLF
TRBJ2-3,TRBV2,ASSVGGGTDTQY
TRBJ1-5,TRBV6-1,ASSPLAGRPQH
TRBJ2-3,TRBV5-4,ASISPGLAVDTQY
TRBJ2-3,TRBV27,ASSLTSGGLTDTQY
TRBJ1-2,TRBV9,ASLGQNYGYT
TRBJ2-7,TRBV11-1,ASSLGRDEQY
TRBJ1-2,TRBV20-1,SARDRGGYT
TRBJ2-4,TRBV6-5,ASSNRQAGNIQY
TRBJ1-3,TRBV4-1,ASSSVEGGNTIY
TRBJ2-5,TRBV20-1,SGQAPETQY
TRBJ2-7,TRBV6-5,ASSRGTSTTYEQY
TRBJ2-5,TRBV5-1,ASSFGLADQETQY
TRBJ1-4,TRBV19,ASRKPGTGNEKLF
TRBJ2-5,TRBV18,ASSPQGFQETQY
TRBJ2-1,TRBV4-1,ASSNWYNEQF
TRBJ2-1,TRBV9,ASSVEEGWGSYNEQF
TRBJ2-3,TRBV3-1/TRBV3-2,ASSQGTIEADTQY
TRBJ1-1,TRBV9,ASSGGQGSGNTEAF
TRBJ2-3,TRBV2,ASSVLGTSGGGTQY
TRBJ2-3,TRBV11-2,ASSRRQGGDTQY
TRBJ2-3,TRBV28,ASTLTSTDTQY
TRBJ2-3,TRBV3-1/TRBV3-2,ASSLPEPERGTDTQY
TRBJ1-3,TRBV10-3,AISESPQARNTIY
TRBJ2-1,TRBV11-2,ASRLTSGGNEQF
TRBJ2-3,TRBV5-1,ASSFRDSSTDTQY
TRBJ2-3,TRBV18,ASSLGGTGMKDTQY
TRBJ1-3,TRBV19,ASLSDRSGNTIY